Here is one T cell receptor beta chain with its context. Its antigen remains unknown. V lost 8 bases and J 3 bases, leaving 11 bases between the germline ends. The CDR3 runs to 12 residues. The data belong to a study of T cell responses to AZD1222 COVID-19 vaccine. Broader study findings: Repertoire samples came only from after the peak T cell response.

Repertoires were generated with immunoSEQ multiplex PCR, while TCRdb's copy carries only in-frame clones and drops some. The sample lists over 150,000 clones, approximately 90% occurring once. The TCR was taken from an adult in good health. The chain uses TRBV12-3 or TRBV12-4 and TRBJ2-7; possibly TRBD2 for D (6 bases). Sequenced material: peripheral blood, taken on day 0 of AZD1222 vaccination. As DNA, the CDR3 is TGTGCCAGCGGGGAGACTAGCTACGAGCAGTACTTC. Protein sequence: CASGETSYEQYF.